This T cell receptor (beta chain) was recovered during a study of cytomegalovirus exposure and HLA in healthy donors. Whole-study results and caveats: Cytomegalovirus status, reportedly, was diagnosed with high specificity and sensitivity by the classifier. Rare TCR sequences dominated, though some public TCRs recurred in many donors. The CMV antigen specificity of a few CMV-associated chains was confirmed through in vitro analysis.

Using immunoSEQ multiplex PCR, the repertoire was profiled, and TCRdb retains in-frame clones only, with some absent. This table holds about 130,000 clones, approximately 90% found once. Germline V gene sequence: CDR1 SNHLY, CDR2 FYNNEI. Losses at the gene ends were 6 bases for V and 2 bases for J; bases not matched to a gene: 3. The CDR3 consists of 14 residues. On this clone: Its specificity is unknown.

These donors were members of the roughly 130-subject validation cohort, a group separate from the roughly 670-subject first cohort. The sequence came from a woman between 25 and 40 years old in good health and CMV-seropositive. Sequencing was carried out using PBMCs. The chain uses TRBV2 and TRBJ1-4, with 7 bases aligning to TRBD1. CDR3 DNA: TGTGCCAGCAGAGACAGGGTGACTAATGAAAAACTGTTTTTT. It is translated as CASRDRVTNEKLFF.